This T cell receptor beta chain was identified during a study of cytomegalovirus exposure and HLA in healthy donors (dated by TCRdb to 2016 to 2017). General notes on the study: An earlier analysis of roughly 500 of the donors reported 250 to 350 Gb of sequence data and some 120 million unique TCR beta sequences from about 200 million T cells. On average, 235,054 unique TCR beta nucleotide sequences were sequenced per donor among 398 genotyped donors of the cohort, with about 19% of those sequences being non-productive. Several DR-DQ haplotypes were treated as single units for association and clustering because of strong linkage in the cohort. In an earlier analysis of around 540 of the donors, high-throughput TCR beta sequencing was used to judge whether each TCR beta V gene segment behaved as functional or pseudogenic. Of the 398 genotyped donors, around 81% fell in the genetic ancestry cluster associated with self-reported Caucasian donors. High-throughput TCR immunosequencing, statistical association of individual TCRs with disease status, and machine learning were combined to predict cytomegalovirus infection status. Along with the roughly 670-subject first cohort, a separate validation cohort of about 110 different subjects was used. Class I and class II HLA loci were covered by the typing at four-digit resolution. The study used immunosequencing to profile the T cell repertoires of 600 to 850 subjects and linked those repertoires to cytomegalovirus serostatus. The study was designed to test whether signatures of past pathogen exposure could be identified by cataloging public T cell receptors. Genome-wide SNP genotypes for about 65% of the roughly 670 donors were used in a later genetic analysis, which treated that subset as a discovery cohort. The number of typed donors differed by locus: roughly 629-640 for A, B, C, DRB1 and DQB1; 522 for DQA1; some 610 for DPA1; and 450 to 480 for DPB1. Donor age, sex, ethnicity and CMV serostatus were compiled alongside the repertoire data. A later analysis re-examined previously published TCR beta repertoires from about 670 donors and added high-resolution HLA genotyping to investigate patterns of TCR occurrence. Every repertoire in the discovery cohort had been generated on one and the same sequencing platform. An early release that covered some 630 HLA-typed donors contained approximately 300 gigabases of sequencing data and tens of millions of unique TCR sequences. Rather than using new phenotypic data, the later analysis identified candidate immune exposures from TCR beta sequences and from how often those sequences occurred across donors. General findings and caveats noted by the study authors: For the cohort, immune exposure information was limited to CMV serostatus. The sequencing pipeline was judged likely to have produced a cluster of highly shared sequence variants as a technical artifact. A later genetic analysis associated a missense DCLRE1C variant with V-gene and J-gene trimming of TCR beta chains, and an independent cohort replicated the association. An earlier analysis of several hundred of the donors showed that most TCR beta V segments appeared in productive rearrangements either about 90% or about 30% of the time, which broadly matched IMGT annotations. The study gave a list of 150 to 200 TCR beta chains associated with cytomegalovirus. The earlier analysis of almost 600 of the donors excluded approximately 17 rarely observed V segments, including chromosome 9 orphons, because counts were too low. Some IMGT-functional V segments, including TRBV6-2 and TRBV6-3, could not be distinguished by the 87-base-pair reads and were therefore excluded. In a later analysis, HLA-associated TCR beta chains were found to be more clonally expanded and to have lower generation probabilities than equally common non-associated chains. A later analysis associated approximately 17,000 TCR beta sequences with specific HLA alleles at a false discovery rate of 0.05. Roughly uniform sequencing depth across donors was assumed in presence/absence analyses, although this assumption may not hold. In a later genetic analysis, fewer N-insertions in productive TCRs were reported among donors in an Asian-associated ancestry cluster than the roughly 640-donor mean. According to a later analysis, most CMV-associated TCR beta chains appeared to be HLA-restricted, and the HLA associations seemed to be driven largely by CMV exposure. A further reported finding was that TCR beta sequences accurately predicted the HLA-A and HLA-B alleles for most subjects in the first cohort. According to the authors, the approach could potentially be generalized to other disease states and immunological phenotypes. Correlated functional status among segregating V segments might reflect linkage disequilibrium, but an unknown experimental factor could not be ruled out. In a later analysis, several top co-occurrence clusters were reported to appear linked to parvovirus B19, influenza, CMV and Epstein-Barr virus. HLA typing was unavailable for some donors at each locus, so association tests used only the typed subset. In vitro tests confirmed that a few of the cytomegalovirus-associated TCR beta chains recognize cytomegalovirus antigens. In both the original and validation cohorts, the classifier was reported to diagnose cytomegalovirus status with high specificity and sensitivity. The cohort was sequenced for TCR beta chains only, and without alpha or paired-chain data the features that could be detected were limited. In a later analysis, TCR association rates were found to vary across HLA loci, with the most associated TCRs seen for DRB1 alleles and the fewest for HLA-C alleles. Assigning TCR associations to individual alleles was difficult when HLA alleles, especially DR and DQ, strongly co-occurred. Across donors, most TCR sequences were observed very rarely, whereas some public TCRs were present in many individuals.

The CDR3, cysteine through phenylalanine, is 15 amino acids long. Only the CDR3 portion is preserved as DNA: 45 bases, with reading frame beginning at the first base. Regarding this clone: No antigen is known for it. No clone much larger than this one lies a single base away; base qualities are absent.

The cohort was made up of 650 to 700 healthy bone marrow donors. At the time of sampling, every cohort member was nominally healthy, though immune exposures that went unrecorded were likely present. The donor was CMV seronegative and was included in the group of several hundred seronegative cohort members. A peripheral blood sample was provided by each donor, and peripheral blood mononuclear cells were used for TCR beta sequencing. Genomic DNA extraction from the blood cell samples was performed with the Qiagen DNeasy Blood Extraction Kit. Libraries came from the immunoSEQ multiplex PCR assay. A mixture of 60 forward primers for TCR Vbeta segments and 13 reverse primers for TCR Jbeta segments was used in the multiplex PCR. Amplification of the CDR3 region of rearranged TCR beta genes was performed with a multiplex PCR assay on genomic DNA. Amplified TCR beta libraries were sequenced as 87-base-pair reads on the Illumina HiSeq System. In the original analysis: In a later analysis, some 80 million unique TCR beta chains were counted across the approximately 640 repertoires, and around 10 million of these chains were shared by at least two donors. Raw reads were error-corrected and collapsed into unique sequences by a nearest-neighbor algorithm in which closely related sequences were merged to remove PCR and sequencing errors. CDR3 sequences were aligned to IMGT reference sequences to assign V, D and J gene segments. Each retained sequence needed at least a six-nucleotide match to both a V gene segment and a J gene segment. A rearrangement counted as productive if the CDR3 had no stop codons and remained in frame with V and J, and every other rearrangement counted as non-productive. Following IMGT convention, CDR3 was defined as the stretch from the second conserved V-encoded cysteine up to the conserved J-encoded phenylalanine. In an earlier analysis of roughly 580 of the donors, sequences lacking an unambiguous match to a single V gene segment were excluded. An earlier analysis of some 500 of the donors classified V segments as functional when productive rearrangements were above 56.7% and as segregating when the standard deviation between donors was above 5%. A statistical classification framework was built to diagnose cytomegalovirus status from the catalog of TCR beta chain sequences. V and J gene assignment, in a later analysis, came from comparing TCR nucleotide sequences with IMGT/GENE-DB human TR gene sequences. The TCRdist pipeline was used in a later analysis to assign CDR3 sequences and most-parsimonious VDJ recombination scenarios. A later analysis defined each TCR beta chain by its CDR3 amino acid sequence plus V-gene family, and excluded reads lacking a unique V-gene family. To address suspected cross-contamination and a sequencing artifact, a later analysis removed 592 highly shared, low-generation-probability nucleotide sequences. For each public chain, a later analysis derived a clonal expansion index from normalized ranks of inferred template counts within each repertoire. Generation probabilities in a later analysis came from a VDJ recombination model fitted to out-of-frame rearrangements, and those results were checked against IGoR. In a later analysis, TCR-TCR, TCR-HLA and TCR-CMV co-occurrence was scored with hypergeometric tests, and a repertoire-size bias correction was applied to TCR pairs. A later analysis estimated false discovery rates by permuting HLA or CMV assignments 20 times. In a later analysis, co-occurring TCRs were grouped using DBSCAN, and TCRdist sequence similarity was added for clustering within HLA-allele-positive subsets. Co-occurrence clustering excluded repertoires with fewer than 30,000 or more than 120,000 public chains, plus five with anomalous nucleotide sharing. TCRdb carries this immuneACCESS record with in-frame sequences only. Its versions omit some clonotypes, under half of them owing to an unresolved V gene in the studies checked, with the rest unexplained. V and J calls plus clone size are reproduced from that table; the DNA served to infer D and trimming. This sample holds under 200,000 clones; 75% to 85% were observed only once. In total, the top ten clones hold 2% to 2.5% of the sample.

Rearrangement joined TRBV21-1 to TRBJ2-1; the D call in the table, TRBD2, was not verified against the DNA. TRBV21-1 is classified as a pseudogene. Sequencing was done on a sample of PBMCs. The origin of this receptor is a woman aged 45-60 years in good health and CMV-seronegative. The DNA reads TGTGCCAGCAGGAAGACTAGCGGGAGCCACAATGAGCAGTTCTTC. This sequence encodes CASRKTSGSHNEQFF.